The clone carrying this TCR beta chain is a singleton in its sample. This entry is derived from a study of technical replicates of blood from a few donors. Clones were sequenced by immunoSEQ multiplex PCR, and TCRdb holds only the in-frame ones, with some missing. The data hold about 13,000 clones, with around 79% observed a single time. Germline V gene sequence: CDR1 SGHVS, CDR2 FNYEAQ. The CDR3 is made up of 13 amino acids. V lost 2 bases, J lost 2 bases, and 7 bases lay in between. The material sequenced was PBMCs. The chain employs TRBV7-6 and TRBJ2-7; no definite D call. The sequence derives from a human donor in good health. As DNA, the CDR3 is TGTGCCAGCAGCTTAAGTCCGGCCTACGAGCAGTACTTC. Protein product: CASSLSPAYEQYF. Full variable domain (missing parts from reference TRBV7-6 and TRBJ2-7): GAGVSQSPRYKVTKRGQDVALRCDPISGHVSLYWYRQALGQGPEFLTYFNYEAQQDKSGLPNDRFSAERPEGSISTLTIQRTEQRDSAMYRCASSLSPAYEQYFGPGTRLTVT.